The next 18 T cell receptor beta chains were all read from a single sample in a study of shared clonotypes between healthy human individuals. The repertoire was sequenced with immunoSEQ multiplex PCR; TCRdb's copy has only in-frame clones and lacks some. The table includes some 630,000 clones, approximately 79% detected once. The sample comprised memory CD4+ T cells sorted from blood. Subset: CD45RA-negative fraction. The receptor source for this set is a young woman in good health.

This clone was picked up a small number of times. This sequence joins TRBV25-1 and TRBJ2-3; 11 nucleotides line up with TRBD2. The trim removed 8 bases at V and 3 bases at J, leaving 13 bases unmatched. The CDR3 extends over 17 amino acids. Germline V gives CDR1 MGHDK, CDR2 SYGVNS. CDR3 loop: CASESTGLAAVTDTQYF. The CDR3 nucleotides read TGTGCCAGCGAAAGCACGGGACTAGCGGCCGTTACAGATACGCAGTATTTT.

In this sample, this clone turned up a few times. V gene TRBV28 combines with J gene TRBJ2-2; D gene uncertain. Trimming left V 7 bases short and J 0 bases short, with 12 bases between. Per germline, CDR1 MDHEN and CDR2 SYDVKM. There are 15 residues in the CDR3. CDR3 sequence (DNA): TGTGCCAGCAAACCCGGCAGAGCGAACACCGGGGAGCTGTTTTTT. It translates to CASKPGRANTGELFF.

The chain joins TRBV28 to TRBJ1-2; the match to TRBD1 covers 7 bases. The CDR3 runs 14 residues. Losses at the gene ends were 6 bases for V and 3 bases for J; bases not matched to a gene: 7. CDR1 is MDHEN and CDR2 is SYDVKM in the germline V gene. The CDR3 nucleotides are TGTGCCAGCAGAAAGACAGGGTCGGACTATGGCTACACCTTC. As protein: CASRKTGSDYGYTF.

The rearrangement links TRBV6-5 to TRBJ2-3; the D call may be TRBD1 or TRBD2 (5 bases each). The V and J ends lost 2 bases and 1 base respectively, with 10 bases between them. Germline assignment: CDR1 MNHEY and CDR2 SVGAGI. The CDR3 consists of 15 residues. CDR3 bases: TGTGCCAGCAGTTACCGGGACGCGGGCACAGATACGCAGTATTTT. It specifies CASSYRDAGTDTQYF.

This clone was seen a single time. A read error may produce the germline difference seen at one junction end. The chain employs TRBV15 and TRBJ2-3; 16 bases line up with TRBD2. The CDR3 runs to 16 residues. Looked up from germline, CDR1 is LNHNV and CDR2 is YYDKDF (reference sequence). CDR3 DNA: TGTGCCACCAGGAGAGGGACTAGCGGGAGGGTTAATACGCAGTATTTT. As protein: CATRRGTSGRVNTQYF.

The chain combines TRBV27 with TRBJ1-5, with D perhaps matching TRBD1 (6 bases). This CDR3 region has 13 residues. Deletions cut 6 bases from V and 5 bases from J, with 11 bases between. Germline V gene data show CDR1 as MNHEY and CDR2 as SMNVEV (reference sequence). In DNA, the CDR3 is TGTGCCAGCAGCCATAGGGGGGATCAGCCCCAGCATTTT. It encodes CASSHRGDQPQHF.

Comments on this clone: This may come from a read error, since a much larger clone is one base off. The rearrangement links TRBV2 to TRBJ1-2; perhaps TRBD1 as D (6 bases). CDR1 is SNHLY and CDR2 is FYNNEI in the germline V gene. The V end was cut by 8 bases, the J end by 8 bases, with 9 bases between. This CDR3 comprises 10 residues. The CDR3 is CASEGDGYTF. The CDR3 DNA reads TGTGCCAGCGAGGGGGACGGCTACACCTTC.

V usage is TRBV5-1 and J usage is TRBJ1-1; D remains ambiguous. Germline assignment: CDR1 SGHRS and CDR2 YFSETQ. V dropped 1 base and J dropped 1 base, with 11 bases sitting between them. CDR3 length equals 15 residues. DNA of the CDR3: TGCGCCAGCAGCTTGTATGCGGGTACGAACACTGAAGCTTTCTTT. Its translation is CASSLYAGTNTEAFF.

The CDR3 nucleotides read TGTGCCAGCAGGATACTAGCGGGGGACACAGATACGCAGTATTTT. As protein: CASRILAGDTDTQYF. The V call is TRBV6-1, the J call TRBJ2-3; 11 nucleotides align to TRBD2. Germline trimming cut 6 bases from V and 2 bases from J; bases unmatched to any gene: 4. The CDR3 is 15 amino acids. Germline lookup yields CDR1 MNHNS and CDR2 SASEGT.

This chain joins TRBV2 and TRBJ2-1; possibly TRBD2 for D (6 bases). This CDR3 spans 14 amino acids. Trimming cost V 8 bases and J 0 bases, with 11 bases left between them. CDR1 is SNHLY, CDR2 FYNNEI, per germline. CDR3: CASRRGSSYNEQFF. CDR3 coding DNA: TGTGCCAGCCGGCGGGGCAGCTCCTACAATGAGCAGTTCTTC. The full variable domain, completed using reference TRBV2 and TRBJ2-1, is EPEVTQTPSHQVTQMGQEVILRCVPISNHLYFYWYRQILGQKVEFLVSFYNNEISEKSEIFDDQFSVERPDGSNFTLKIRSTKLEDSAMYFCASRRGSSYNEQFFGPGTRLTVL.

The V gene is TRBV9, the J gene TRBJ1-2; maybe TRBD1 (6 bases). Germline CDR1 and CDR2: SGDLS and YYNGEE. Trimming left V 0 bases short and J 1 base short, with 10 bases between. This CDR3 region has 15 residues. CDR3 loop: CASSVGPDSNYGYTF. The CDR3 region has the DNA TGTGCCAGCAGCGTAGGTCCGGACAGTAACTATGGCTACACCTTC.

The chain employs TRBV5-1 and TRBJ2-1, with 8 positions matching TRBD1. Trimming at V came to 3 bases and at J to 10 bases, leaving 18 bases not matched to a gene. Germline V gene sequence: CDR1 SGHRS, CDR2 YFSETQ. The CDR3 loop spans 17 amino acids. The CDR3: CASSWAAGQGATKEQFF. In DNA form, the CDR3 reads TGCGCCAGCAGCTGGGCCGCGGGTCAGGGGGCAACGAAGGAGCAGTTCTTC.

As DNA, the CDR3 is TGTGCCAGCAGTGACGACAGGGCTTTTGGCTACACCTTC. Protein: CASSDDRAFGYTF. This chain connects TRBV6-4 to TRBJ1-2; 7 bases line up with TRBD1. This CDR3 comprises 13 residues. The V gene's germline CDR1 is MRHNA and CDR2 SNTAGT. The ends lost 2 bases at V and 7 bases at J; junction bases unmatched: 4.

The rearrangement uses TRBV21-1 and TRBJ1-3; the D segment call TRBD1 is taken from the table without a DNA check. TRBV21-1 is deemed a pseudogene. This CDR3 has 19 amino acids. The CDR3 bases are TGTGCCAGCAGCAAAAACCCACAGGCCCCATTAAACTCTGGAAACACCATATATTTT. Residues: CASSKNPQAPLNSGNTIYF.

This clone was counted at least ten times. This chain connects TRBV2 to TRBJ1-1; perhaps TRBD1 as D (5 bases). CDR1 is SNHLY and CDR2 is FYNNEI in the germline V gene. The CDR3 runs to 14 residues. Deletions cut 7 bases from V and 4 bases from J, with 16 bases between. As DNA, the CDR3 is TGTGCCAGCACCTCCGGAGGGGTGGGCACTGAAGCTTTCTTT. Translation gives CASTSGGVGTEAFF.

The chain has TRBV11-2 and TRBJ2-5, with TRBD2 identical over 8 bases. Looked up from germline, CDR1 is SGHAT and CDR2 is FQNNGV. This CDR3 is 15 amino acids long. Losses at the gene ends were 2 bases for V and 5 bases for J; bases not matched to a gene: 7. CDR3 loop: CASSLRRREGETQYF. The CDR3 DNA follows: TGTGCCAGCAGCTTAAGGCGACGGGAGGGGGAGACCCAGTACTTC.

The chain couples TRBV6-6 to TRBJ1-3; D is unclear. The ends were cut back, 5 bases at V and 1 base at J, with 15 bases in the middle. The CDR3 has 16 amino acids. From germline, CDR1 is MNHNY and CDR2 SVGAGI (reference sequence). The CDR3 bases are TGTGCCAGCAGTACTCAGTCGTCGGGATCTGGAAACACCATATATTTT. This translates into CASSTQSSGSGNTIYF.

This sequence joins TRBV7-8 and TRBJ2-7; maybe TRBD1 (6 bases). CDR3 length equals 15 residues. The V gene's germline CDR1 is SGHVS and CDR2 FQNEAQ. V was cut by 2 bases and J by 2 bases, with 13 bases left in between. The CDR3 DNA is TGTGCCAGCAGCTTATTACAGGGTATTACCTACGAGCAGTACTTC. Its protein is CASSLLQGITYEQYF.